The sample holds a few counts of the clone carrying this TCR beta chain. The investigators amplified TCR beta CDR3 regions from RNA transcripts. When the TCR CDR3 underwent first-round RT-PCR, the HTBI primer set was used. TCRdb reanalysed the multiplex PCR reads using MiXCR and keeps one entry per CDR3 protein. The sample lists about 580,000 distinct CDR3 sequences; over 11% were seen once. The data were obtained in a study of T cells in Graves' hyperthyroidism and ophthalmopathy. Trimming stripped 6 bases from V and 7 bases from J, with 13 bases between. The V gene's germline CDR1 is MDHEN and CDR2 SYDVKM. The CDR3 has 13 amino acids.

Sequencing input: blood. V and J are TRBV28 and TRBJ2-1, with D possibly TRBD2 on 6 matching bases. This TCR derives from a woman in her 30s with Graves' hyperthyroidism that later progressed to Graves' ophthalmopathy. Here the CDR3 DNA reads TGTGCCAGCAGGATAGGTAGCGGAAATGAGCAGTTCTTC. This codes for CASRIGSGNEQFF.